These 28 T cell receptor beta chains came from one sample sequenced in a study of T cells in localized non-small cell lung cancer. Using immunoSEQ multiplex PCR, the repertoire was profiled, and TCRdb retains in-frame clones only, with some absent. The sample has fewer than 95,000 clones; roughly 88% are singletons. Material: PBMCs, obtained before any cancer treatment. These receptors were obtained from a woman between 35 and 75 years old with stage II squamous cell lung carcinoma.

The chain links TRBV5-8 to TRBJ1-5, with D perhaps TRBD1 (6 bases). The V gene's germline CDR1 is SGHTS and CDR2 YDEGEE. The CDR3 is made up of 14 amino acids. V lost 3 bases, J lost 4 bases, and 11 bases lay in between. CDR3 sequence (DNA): TGTGCCAGCAGCTCTGGACAGTCAAATCAGCCCCAGCATTTT. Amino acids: CASSSGQSNQPQHF.

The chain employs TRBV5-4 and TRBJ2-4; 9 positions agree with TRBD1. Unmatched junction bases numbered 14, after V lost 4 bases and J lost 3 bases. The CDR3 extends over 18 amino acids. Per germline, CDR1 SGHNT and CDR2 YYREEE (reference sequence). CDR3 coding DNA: TGTGCCAGCAGCGACCGAATCCGGGACAGGGTGGTCAAAAACATTCAGTACTTC. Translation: CASSDRIRDRVVKNIQYF.

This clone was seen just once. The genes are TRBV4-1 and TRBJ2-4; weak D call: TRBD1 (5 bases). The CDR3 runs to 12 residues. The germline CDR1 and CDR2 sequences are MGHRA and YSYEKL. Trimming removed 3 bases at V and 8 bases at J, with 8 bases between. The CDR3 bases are TGCGCCAGCAGCCAGACAGAGTACATTCAGTACTTC. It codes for CASSQTEYIQYF.

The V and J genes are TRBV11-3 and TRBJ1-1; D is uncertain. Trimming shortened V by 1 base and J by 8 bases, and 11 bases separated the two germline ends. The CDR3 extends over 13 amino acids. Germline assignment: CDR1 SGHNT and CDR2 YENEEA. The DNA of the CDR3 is TGTGCCAGCAGCTTAGGTGGCGGAAGGGAAGCTTTCTTT. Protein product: CASSLGGGREAFF.

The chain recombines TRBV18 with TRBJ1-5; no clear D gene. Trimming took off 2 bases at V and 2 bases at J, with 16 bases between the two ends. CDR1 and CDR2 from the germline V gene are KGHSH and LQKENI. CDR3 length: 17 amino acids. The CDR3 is CASSPGPEGLGNQPQHF. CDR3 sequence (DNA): TGTGCCAGCTCACCAGGACCGGAAGGTCTCGGCAATCAGCCCCAGCATTTT.

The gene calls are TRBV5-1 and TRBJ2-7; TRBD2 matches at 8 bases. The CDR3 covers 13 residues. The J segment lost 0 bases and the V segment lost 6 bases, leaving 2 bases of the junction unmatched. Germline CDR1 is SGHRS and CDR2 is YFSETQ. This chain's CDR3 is CASKGLDSYEQYF. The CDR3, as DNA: TGCGCCAGCAAGGGACTAGACTCCTACGAGCAGTACTTC.

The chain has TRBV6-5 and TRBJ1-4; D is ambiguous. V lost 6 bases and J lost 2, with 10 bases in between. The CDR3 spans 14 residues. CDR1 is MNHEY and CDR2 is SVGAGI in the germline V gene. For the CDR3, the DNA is TGTGCCAGCAGAAACGATTATACTAATGAAAAACTGTTTTTT. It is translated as CASRNDYTNEKLFF.

The CDR3: CASSLTGVSYEQYF. In nucleotides, the CDR3 is TGTGCCAGCAGCTTGACAGGGGTTTCCTACGAGCAGTACTTC. The chain has TRBV11-2 and TRBJ2-7; TRBD1 matches 8 bases. The germline CDR1 and CDR2 sequences are SGHAT and FQNNGV. V lost 3 bases to trimming and J lost 1 base; unmatched junction nucleotides: 2. The CDR3 loop spans 14 amino acids.

CDR3 residues: CASSTTDFPKNTEAFF. As DNA, the CDR3 is TGTGCCAGCAGCACGACGGACTTCCCGAAGAACACTGAAGCTTTCTTT. The V call is TRBV7-8, the J call TRBJ1-1; D gene unclear. The CDR3 runs 16 residues. Germline loops: CDR1 SGHVS, CDR2 FQNEAQ. V was cut by 5 bases and J by 1 base, with 17 bases left in between.

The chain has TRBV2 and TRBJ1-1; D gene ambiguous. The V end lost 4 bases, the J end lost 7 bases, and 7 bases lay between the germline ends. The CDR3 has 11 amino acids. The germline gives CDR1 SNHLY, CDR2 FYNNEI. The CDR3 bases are TGTGCCAGCAGTGTTACGCATGAAGCTTTCTTT. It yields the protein CASSVTHEAFF.

The CDR3 DNA follows: TGTGCCAGCAGTCAAAATCAAGAGACCCAGTACTTC. Protein sequence: CASSQNQETQYF. The V and J genes are TRBV28 and TRBJ2-5; D gene ambiguous. V was cut by 5 bases and J by 2 bases, with 6 bases left in between. The CDR3 consists of 12 residues. Germline lookup yields CDR1 MDHEN and CDR2 SYDVKM.

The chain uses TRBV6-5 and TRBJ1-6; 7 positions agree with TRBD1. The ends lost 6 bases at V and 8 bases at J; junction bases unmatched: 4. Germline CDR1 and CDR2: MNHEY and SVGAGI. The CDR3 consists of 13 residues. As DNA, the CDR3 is TGTGCCAGCAGGGCAGGGGGATATTCACCCCTCCACTTT. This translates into CASRAGGYSPLHF.

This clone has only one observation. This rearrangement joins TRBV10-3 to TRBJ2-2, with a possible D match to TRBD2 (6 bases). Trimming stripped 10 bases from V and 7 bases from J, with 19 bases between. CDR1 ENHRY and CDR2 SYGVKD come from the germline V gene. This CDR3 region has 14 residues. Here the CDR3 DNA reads TGTGCCACCCGCGGCGGGAATGCATTCGGGGAGCTGTTTTTT. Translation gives CATRGGNAFGELFF.

The CDR3 DNA reads as TGCGCCAGCAGCTTGCAGGGAGTCGTAGTGAACACTGAAGCTTTCTTT. Its protein product is CASSLQGVVVNTEAFF. The chain combines TRBV5-1 with TRBJ1-1, with D perhaps matching TRBD1 (5 bases). V lost 1 base and J lost 0, with 13 bases in between. Germline-derived CDR1 and CDR2 are SGHRS and YFSETQ. CDR3 length equals 16 residues.

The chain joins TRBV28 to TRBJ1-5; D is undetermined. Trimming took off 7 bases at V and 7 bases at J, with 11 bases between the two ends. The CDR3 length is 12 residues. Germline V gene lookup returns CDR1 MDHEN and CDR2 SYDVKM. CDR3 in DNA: TGTGCCAGCAACCGAGACGTGCAGCCCCAGCATTTT. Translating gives CASNRDVQPQHF. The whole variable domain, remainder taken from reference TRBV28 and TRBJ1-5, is DVKVTQSSRYLVKRTGEKVFLECVQDMDHENMFWYRQDPGLGLRLIYFSYDVKMKEKGDIPEGYSVSREKKERFSLILESASTNQTSMYLCASNRDVQPQHFGDGTRLSIL.

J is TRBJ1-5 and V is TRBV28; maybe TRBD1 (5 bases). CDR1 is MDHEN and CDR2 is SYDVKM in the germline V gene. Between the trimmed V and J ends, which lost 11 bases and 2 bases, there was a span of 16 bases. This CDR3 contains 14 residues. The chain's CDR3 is CASGDLVGNQPQHF. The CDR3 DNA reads TGTGCCTCGGGGGATCTTGTGGGCAATCAGCCCCAGCATTTT.

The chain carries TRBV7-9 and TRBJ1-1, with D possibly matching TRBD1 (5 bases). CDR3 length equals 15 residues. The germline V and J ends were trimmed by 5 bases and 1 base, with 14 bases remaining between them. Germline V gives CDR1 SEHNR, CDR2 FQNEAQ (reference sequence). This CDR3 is CASSTTVRPNTEAFF. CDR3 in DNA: TGTGCCAGCAGCACGACAGTTCGACCGAACACTGAAGCTTTCTTT.

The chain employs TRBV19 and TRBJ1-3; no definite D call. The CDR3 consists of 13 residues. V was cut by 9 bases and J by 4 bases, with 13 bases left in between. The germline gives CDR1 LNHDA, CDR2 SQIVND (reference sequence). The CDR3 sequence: CASKGGLGNTIYF. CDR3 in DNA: TGTGCCAGCAAAGGAGGCTTGGGAAACACCATATATTTT.

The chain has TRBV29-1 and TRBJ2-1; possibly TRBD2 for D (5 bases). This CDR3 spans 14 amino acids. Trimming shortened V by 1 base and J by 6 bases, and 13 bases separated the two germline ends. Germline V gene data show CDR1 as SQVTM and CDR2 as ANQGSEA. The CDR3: CSVEGLEGSNEQFF. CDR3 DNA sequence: TGCAGCGTTGAAGGGTTAGAGGGTTCCAATGAGCAGTTCTTC.

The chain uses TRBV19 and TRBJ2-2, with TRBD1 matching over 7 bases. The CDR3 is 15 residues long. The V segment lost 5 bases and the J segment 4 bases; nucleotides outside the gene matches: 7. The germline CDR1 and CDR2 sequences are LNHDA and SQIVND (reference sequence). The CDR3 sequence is CASSRAGGSTGELFF. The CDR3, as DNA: TGTGCCAGTAGTCGGGCAGGGGGTAGCACCGGGGAGCTGTTTTTT.

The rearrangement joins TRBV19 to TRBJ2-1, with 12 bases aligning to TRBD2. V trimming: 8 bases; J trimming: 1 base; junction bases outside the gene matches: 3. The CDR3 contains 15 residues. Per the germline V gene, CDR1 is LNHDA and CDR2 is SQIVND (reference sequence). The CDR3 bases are TGTGCCAGTGGACTAGCGGGACTGTCCTACAATGAGCAGTTCTTC. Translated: CASGLAGLSYNEQFF.

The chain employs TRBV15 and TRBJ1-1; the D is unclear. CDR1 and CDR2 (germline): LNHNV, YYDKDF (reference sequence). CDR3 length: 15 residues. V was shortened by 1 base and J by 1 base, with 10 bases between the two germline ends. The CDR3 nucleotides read TGTGCCACCAGCAGAGGTCGAGGGCAGAACACTGAAGCTTTCTTT. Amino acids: CATSRGRGQNTEAFF. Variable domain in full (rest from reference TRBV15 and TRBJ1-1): DAMVIQNPRYQVTQFGKPVTLSCSQTLNHNVMYWYQQKSSQAPKLLFHYYDKDFNNEADTPDNFQSRRPNTSFCFLDIRSPGLGDTAMYLCATSRGRGQNTEAFFGQGTRLTVV.

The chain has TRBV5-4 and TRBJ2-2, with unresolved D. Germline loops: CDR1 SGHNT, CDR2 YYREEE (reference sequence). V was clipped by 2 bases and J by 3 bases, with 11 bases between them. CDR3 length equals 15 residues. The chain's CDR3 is CASSLSNSYTGELFF. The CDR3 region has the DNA TGTGCCAGCAGCTTATCGAACAGCTACACCGGGGAGCTGTTTTTT.

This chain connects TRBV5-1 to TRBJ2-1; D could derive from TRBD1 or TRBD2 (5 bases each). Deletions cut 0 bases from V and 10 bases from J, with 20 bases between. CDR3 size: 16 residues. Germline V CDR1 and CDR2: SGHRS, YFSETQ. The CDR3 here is CASSLGGARGFGEQFF. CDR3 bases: TGCGCCAGCAGCTTGGGGGGAGCGAGGGGCTTTGGGGAGCAGTTCTTC.

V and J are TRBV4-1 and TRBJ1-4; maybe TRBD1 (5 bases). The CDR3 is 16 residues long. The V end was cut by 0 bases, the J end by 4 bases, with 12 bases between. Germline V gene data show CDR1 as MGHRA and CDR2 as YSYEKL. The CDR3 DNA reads TGCGCCAGCAGCCAAGAATGGGGGGGAGGTAATGAAAAACTGTTTTTT. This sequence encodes CASSQEWGGGNEKLFF.

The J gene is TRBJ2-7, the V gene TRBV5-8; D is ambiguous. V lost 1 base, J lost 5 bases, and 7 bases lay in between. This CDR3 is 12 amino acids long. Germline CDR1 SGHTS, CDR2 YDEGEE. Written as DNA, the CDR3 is TGTGCCAGCAGCTTGTATAGGGACGAGCAGTACTTC. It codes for CASSLYRDEQYF.

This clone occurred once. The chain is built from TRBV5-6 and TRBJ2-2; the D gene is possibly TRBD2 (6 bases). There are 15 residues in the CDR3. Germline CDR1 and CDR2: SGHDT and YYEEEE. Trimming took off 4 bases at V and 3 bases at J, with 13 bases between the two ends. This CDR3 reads CASSRLASDTGELFF. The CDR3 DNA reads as TGTGCCAGCAGCCGTCTAGCGAGTGACACCGGGGAGCTGTTTTTT.

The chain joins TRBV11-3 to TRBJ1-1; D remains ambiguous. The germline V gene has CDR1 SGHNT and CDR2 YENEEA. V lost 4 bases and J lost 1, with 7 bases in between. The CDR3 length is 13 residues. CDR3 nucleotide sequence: TGTGCCAGCAGCTCAAGGCCGAACACTGAAGCTTTCTTT. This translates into CASSSRPNTEAFF.